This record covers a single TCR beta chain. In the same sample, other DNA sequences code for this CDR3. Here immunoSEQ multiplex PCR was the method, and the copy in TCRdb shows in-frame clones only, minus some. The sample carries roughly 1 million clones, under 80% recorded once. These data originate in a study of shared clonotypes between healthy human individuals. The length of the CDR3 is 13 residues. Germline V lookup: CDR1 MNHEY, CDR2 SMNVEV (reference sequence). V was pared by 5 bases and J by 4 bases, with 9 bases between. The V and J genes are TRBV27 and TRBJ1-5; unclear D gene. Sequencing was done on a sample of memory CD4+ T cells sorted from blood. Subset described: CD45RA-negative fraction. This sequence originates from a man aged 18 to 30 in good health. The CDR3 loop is CASSLRENQPQHF. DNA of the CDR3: TGTGCCAGCAGTCTCCGAGAAAATCAGCCCCAGCATTTT.